One sample yielded the 5 T cell receptor beta chains listed below, sequenced in a study of blood T cell repertoires in COVID-19. Sequencing used immunoSEQ multiplex PCR; TCRdb keeps in-frame clones, though not all of them. The sample shows approximately 240,000 clones, around four fifths of them seen only once. Sequenced material: peripheral blood. The receptor source for this set is a woman aged 60-75 years who had recovered from COVID-19.

The V gene is TRBV5-1, the J gene TRBJ1-1; unclear D gene. Trimming pared 4 bases from V and 4 bases from J, leaving 11 bases between. Per germline, CDR1 SGHRS and CDR2 YFSETQ. This CDR3 contains 13 residues. The CDR3 bases are TGCGCCAGCAGCCGTACAGAGACCACTGAAGCTTTCTTT. This translates into CASSRTETTEAFF.

This chain uses TRBV4-1 with TRBJ2-1; D uncertain. The CDR3 extends over 16 amino acids. In germline, CDR1 is MGHRA, CDR2 YSYEKL. The V gene lost 0 bases and the J gene lost 0 bases, with 9 bases spanning the gap. Here the CDR3 DNA reads TGCGCCAGCAGCCAAGATATTAGTTTCTCCTACAATGAGCAGTTCTTC. Translation gives CASSQDISFSYNEQFF.

The chain's CDR3 is CASSPDRGNNEQFF. CDR3 nucleotide sequence: TGTGCCAGCAGTCCGGACAGGGGAAACAATGAGCAGTTCTTC. The V and J genes are TRBV27 and TRBJ2-1, with 9 bases identical to TRBD1. The CDR3 totals 14 residues. V dropped 5 bases and J dropped 5; count of bases not matched to a gene: 4. Germline V gives CDR1 MNHEY, CDR2 SMNVEV (reference sequence).

V usage is TRBV27 and J usage is TRBJ2-7; 9 bases agree with TRBD2. The CDR3 runs 17 residues. Per the germline V gene, CDR1 is MNHEY and CDR2 is SMNVEV (reference sequence). V shed 2 bases, J shed 2 bases, and the junction held 10 bases outside the gene matches. Here the CDR3 reads CASSLISRGGVPYEQYF. CDR3 coding DNA: TGTGCCAGCAGTTTAATCTCCCGCGGGGGGGTTCCCTACGAGCAGTACTTC.

This chain connects TRBV2 to TRBJ2-1; 7 nucleotides match TRBD2. The germline CDR1 and CDR2 sequences are SNHLY and FYNNEI. V was pared by 1 base and J by 9 bases, with 6 bases of the junction left unmatched. CDR3 length: 14 amino acids. CDR3 protein: CASSEGTRSSEQFF. CDR3 DNA sequence: TGTGCCAGCAGTGAAGGGACTAGAAGTAGTGAGCAGTTCTTC.